This TCR beta chain was obtained from a study of blood T cell repertoires in COVID-19. Across the study: Acute and convalescent COVID-19 samples came from the United States, Italy and Spain. The cDNA or gDNA used as material had been derived from T cells, B-cell-depleted T cells, or PBMCs.

Participants were aged roughly 18 to 90 years, lived in 24 US areas, and enrolled virtually. The CDR3 is 15 residues long. V was pared by 4 bases and J by 8 bases, with 6 bases of the junction left unmatched. Germline loops: CDR1 SGDLS, CDR2 YYNGEE. Sequenced by immunoSEQ multiplex PCR; TCRdb stores in-frame clones only, minus some. Here the sample spans some 140,000 clones, about 81% being singletons. The receptor comes from a middle-aged man with acute COVID-19. The chain employs TRBV9 and TRBJ1-6; the match to TRBD1 covers 10 bases. Input material: PBMCs or T cells enriched from blood (not recorded which). CDR3 residues: CASSRSGTGDSPLHF. The CDR3 region has the DNA TGTGCCAGCAGCCGATCCGGGACAGGGGATTCACCCCTCCACTTT.